A selection of T cell receptor beta chains follows, all from one sample in a study of T cell responses to AZD1222 COVID-19 vaccine. The table came from immunoSEQ multiplex PCR; TCRdb's copy has only in-frame clones and leaves some out. The sample shows 100,000 or so clones, 88% of them seen only once. The material was peripheral blood, obtained on day 0 of AZD1222 vaccination. The origin of the receptors is an adult in good health. The CDR3 runs from the conserved cysteine through the conserved F or W. Each record gives: V gene, D gene, J gene, clone size, CDR3 DNA, CDR3 protein. A D gene is named only where the DNA matches it firmly. A clone size is listed for some rows: how often the clone was seen (once, few, many), or a class if it is expanded.

v_gene: TRBV3-1/TRBV3-2; d_gene: TRBD2; j_gene: TRBJ2-3; abundance: NA; CDR3nt: TGTGCCAGCAGCCGCCGACTAGCGGGGGCCCTTAGCACAGATACGCAGTATTTT; CDR3aa: CASSRRLAGALSTDTQYF
v_gene: TRBV18; d_gene: TRBD1; j_gene: TRBJ1-1; abundance: NA; CDR3nt: TGTGCCAGCTCACCAGTTCAGGGGGCTGAAGCTTTCTTT; CDR3aa: CASSPVQGAEAFF
v_gene: TRBV30; d_gene: TRBD2; j_gene: TRBJ2-3; abundance: NA; CDR3nt: TGTGCCTGGAGTGATAGCGGGCTAAGCACAGATACGCAGTATTTT; CDR3aa: CAWSDSGLSTDTQYF
v_gene: TRBV19; d_gene: NA; j_gene: TRBJ1-5; abundance: NA; CDR3nt: TGTGCCAGTAGTATAGCCAATCAGCCCCAGCATTTT; CDR3aa: CASSIANQPQHF
v_gene: TRBV6-1; d_gene: NA; j_gene: TRBJ2-2; abundance: NA; CDR3nt: TGTGCCAGCAGTGATTTTGGGGACACCGGGGAGCTGTTTTTT; CDR3aa: CASSDFGDTGELFF
v_gene: TRBV19; d_gene: NA; j_gene: TRBJ1-2; abundance: NA; CDR3nt: TGTGCCAGTAGTATACCGAGAGCTAACTATGGCTACACCTTC; CDR3aa: CASSIPRANYGYTF
v_gene: TRBV19; d_gene: TRBD2; j_gene: TRBJ2-1; abundance: NA; CDR3nt: TGTGCCAAGGCGTTCGGACTAGCGGGAGAGGAGCAGTTCTTC; CDR3aa: CAKAFGLAGEEQFF
v_gene: TRBV19; d_gene: NA; j_gene: TRBJ2-4; abundance: NA; CDR3nt: TGTGCCAGTAGTACAGAGGGCAAAAACATTCAGTACTTC; CDR3aa: CASSTEGKNIQYF
v_gene: TRBV11-1; d_gene: NA; j_gene: TRBJ2-4; abundance: NA; CDR3nt: TGTGCCAGCAGCCCCCTGCCCGGGGCCAGAAACATTCAGTACTTC; CDR3aa: CASSPLPGARNIQYF
v_gene: TRBV7-3; d_gene: TRBD2; j_gene: TRBJ2-2; abundance: NA; CDR3nt: TGTGCCAGCAGCGCACAGAGCGGGAGGGCCGCCGGGGAGCTGTTTTTT; CDR3aa: CASSAQSGRAAGELFF
v_gene: TRBV28; d_gene: TRBD2; j_gene: TRBJ2-3; abundance: NA; CDR3nt: TGTGCCAGCAGTTTACTAGCGGGAGGGCCGGGAGATACGCAGTATTTT; CDR3aa: CASSLLAGGPGDTQYF
v_gene: TRBV9; d_gene: NA; j_gene: TRBJ2-2; abundance: NA; CDR3nt: TGTGCCAGCAGCGAACTGGACAGAGCGAACACCGGGGAGCTGTTTTTT; CDR3aa: CASSELDRANTGELFF
v_gene: TRBV5-6; d_gene: NA; j_gene: TRBJ2-7; abundance: NA; CDR3nt: TGTGCCAGCAGCTCGTCGGGACCCAATTACGAGCAGTACTTC; CDR3aa: CASSSSGPNYEQYF
v_gene: TRBV7-8; d_gene: TRBD1; j_gene: TRBJ1-2; abundance: NA; CDR3nt: TGTGCCAGCAGCCTAGGTGGACAGGGCGCTTTCTATGGCTACACCTTC; CDR3aa: CASSLGGQGAFYGYTF
v_gene: TRBV10-3; d_gene: NA; j_gene: TRBJ2-2; abundance: NA; CDR3nt: TGTGCCATCAGAGGCAGCAGGGGAGGGCTCGGGGAGCTGTTTTTT; CDR3aa: CAIRGSRGGLGELFF
v_gene: TRBV7-9; d_gene: NA; j_gene: TRBJ2-1; abundance: NA; CDR3nt: TGTGCCAGCAGCTTTCACAGCTTAACCTCCTACAATGAGCAGTTCTTC; CDR3aa: CASSFHSLTSYNEQFF
v_gene: TRBV28; d_gene: NA; j_gene: TRBJ2-2; abundance: once; CDR3nt: TGTGCCAGCACCCTTGTCCCCAGGGTGGCCGGGGAGCTGTTTTTT; CDR3aa: CASTLVPRVAGELFF
v_gene: TRBV28; d_gene: NA; j_gene: TRBJ1-1; abundance: NA; CDR3nt: TGTGCCAGCAGCCTCCCCTTTAACACTGAAGCTTTCTTT; CDR3aa: CASSLPFNTEAFF
v_gene: TRBV7-2; d_gene: NA; j_gene: TRBJ2-7; abundance: NA; CDR3nt: TGTGCCAGCAGCTTAGTAAGGGGGTCCTACGAGCAGTACTTC; CDR3aa: CASSLVRGSYEQYF
v_gene: TRBV9; d_gene: NA; j_gene: TRBJ2-1; abundance: NA; CDR3nt: TGTGCCAGCAGCGCAGAGGGGCTTCACAATGAGCAGTTCTTC; CDR3aa: CASSAEGLHNEQFF
v_gene: TRBV7-2; d_gene: TRBD1; j_gene: TRBJ2-2; abundance: NA; CDR3nt: TGTGCCAGCAGCTTAAGACAGGGGGCGGGCACCGGGGAGCTGTTTTTT; CDR3aa: CASSLRQGAGTGELFF
v_gene: TRBV7-2; d_gene: NA; j_gene: TRBJ1-2; abundance: NA; CDR3nt: TGTGCCAGCAGCTTCGCAGAGTACTATGGCTACACCTTC; CDR3aa: CASSFAEYYGYTF
v_gene: TRBV6-2/TRBV6-3; d_gene: TRBD2; j_gene: TRBJ2-4; abundance: NA; CDR3nt: TGTGCCAGCAGTTGGTGGACTAGCGGGAGAGGAGCCAAAAACATTCAGTACTTC; CDR3aa: CASSWWTSGRGAKNIQYF
v_gene: TRBV18; d_gene: NA; j_gene: TRBJ2-1; abundance: NA; CDR3nt: TGTGCCAGCTCACCACCAAATAGCGGAGCGATCAATGAGCAGTTCTTC; CDR3aa: CASSPPNSGAINEQFF
v_gene: TRBV6-2/TRBV6-3; d_gene: NA; j_gene: TRBJ1-5; abundance: NA; CDR3nt: TGTGCCAGCAGTTACCCCAGGGAGGGCAATCAGCCCCAGCATTTT; CDR3aa: CASSYPREGNQPQHF
v_gene: TRBV6-5; d_gene: TRBD1; j_gene: TRBJ1-1; abundance: NA; CDR3nt: TGTGCCAGCAGCGTAGACAGGGGGTATACTGAAGCTTTCTTT; CDR3aa: CASSVDRGYTEAFF
v_gene: TRBV29-1; d_gene: TRBD2; j_gene: TRBJ2-5; abundance: few; CDR3nt: TGCAGCTCGGACGGGGACTATTTCGAGGGGACCCAGTACTTC; CDR3aa: CSSDGDYFEGTQYF
v_gene: TRBV11-2; d_gene: TRBD2; j_gene: TRBJ2-5; abundance: NA; CDR3nt: TGTGCCAGCAGCCCACTAGCGGGAGCAGAGACCCAGTACTTC; CDR3aa: CASSPLAGAETQYF
v_gene: TRBV7-3; d_gene: NA; j_gene: TRBJ2-5; abundance: NA; CDR3nt: TGTGCCAGCAGCTTACCAGGGGAAGAGACCCAGTACTTC; CDR3aa: CASSLPGEETQYF
v_gene: TRBV10-3; d_gene: NA; j_gene: TRBJ2-1; abundance: NA; CDR3nt: TGTGCCATCGACTCTCCAGGGAGTGGCTACAATGAGCAGTTCTTC; CDR3aa: CAIDSPGSGYNEQFF
v_gene: TRBV9; d_gene: TRBD1; j_gene: TRBJ2-1; abundance: NA; CDR3nt: TGTGCCAGCAGCGTACCAAGTGGACAGGGAGGCAATGAGCAGTTCTTC; CDR3aa: CASSVPSGQGGNEQFF
v_gene: TRBV10-2; d_gene: NA; j_gene: TRBJ1-1; abundance: NA; CDR3nt: TGCGCCAGCAGTGAGTCGGGAGGGAACAATGGAATGAACACTGAAGCTTTCTTT; CDR3aa: CASSESGGNNGMNTEAFF
v_gene: TRBV3-1/TRBV3-2; d_gene: NA; j_gene: TRBJ2-4; abundance: NA; CDR3nt: TGTGCCAGCAGTAGGAGTTGGGACATTCAGTACTTC; CDR3aa: CASSRSWDIQYF
v_gene: TRBV27; d_gene: TRBD2; j_gene: TRBJ2-7; abundance: few; CDR3nt: TGTGCCAGCAGTCCCTACGGCGGGAGCTCCTACGAGCAGTACTTC; CDR3aa: CASSPYGGSSYEQYF
v_gene: TRBV19; d_gene: TRBD1; j_gene: TRBJ1-1; abundance: once; CDR3nt: TGTGCCACAATGCGACAGGGGGTTTCCATGAACACTGAAGCTTTCTTT; CDR3aa: CATMRQGVSMNTEAFF
v_gene: TRBV7-2; d_gene: NA; j_gene: TRBJ2-7; abundance: once; CDR3nt: TGTGCCAGCAGCCCTGGGGGGCCCAGACGGGACGAGCAGTACTTC; CDR3aa: CASSPGGPRRDEQYF
v_gene: TRBV6-6; d_gene: NA; j_gene: TRBJ2-2; abundance: NA; CDR3nt: TGTGCCAGCAGTTACCCCTCGAGGCCCGGGGAGCTGTTTTTT; CDR3aa: CASSYPSRPGELFF
v_gene: TRBV10-2; d_gene: TRBD1; j_gene: TRBJ2-7; abundance: NA; CDR3nt: TGCGCCACCGACGACGGACAGGTTGCAGGCGAGCAGTACTTC; CDR3aa: CATDDGQVAGEQYF
v_gene: TRBV6-1; d_gene: TRBD2; j_gene: TRBJ2-1; abundance: NA; CDR3nt: TGTGCCAGCAGTGAAACGGGACTAGCGGGAGAGCAGTTCTTC; CDR3aa: CASSETGLAGEQFF
v_gene: TRBV29-1; d_gene: NA; j_gene: TRBJ1-1; abundance: NA; CDR3nt: TGCAGCGTTGGGGCGGGAATGAACACTGAAGCTTTCTTT; CDR3aa: CSVGAGMNTEAFF
v_gene: TRBV7-7; d_gene: TRBD2; j_gene: TRBJ2-2; abundance: NA; CDR3nt: TGTGCTAGCAGCTGGGGACTAGCCGAGACCGGGGAGCTGTTTTTT; CDR3aa: CASSWGLAETGELFF
v_gene: TRBV25-1; d_gene: NA; j_gene: TRBJ1-4; abundance: NA; CDR3nt: TGTGCCAGCAGTCCAGGGGTAGGTGAAAAACTGTTTTTT; CDR3aa: CASSPGVGEKLFF
v_gene: TRBV2; d_gene: NA; j_gene: TRBJ2-5; abundance: NA; CDR3nt: TGTGCCAGCAGTGAAAGGATTACCCGGGACTTC; CDR3aa: CASSERITRDF
v_gene: TRBV28; d_gene: NA; j_gene: TRBJ1-2; abundance: NA; CDR3nt: TGTGCCAGCAGTTTAAACACCTATGGCTACACCTTC; CDR3aa: CASSLNTYGYTF
v_gene: TRBV3-1/TRBV3-2; d_gene: TRBD2; j_gene: TRBJ2-5; abundance: few; CDR3nt: TGTGCCAGCAGCCCCCTCGAGCTAGCGGGAGGTGGGCCGGTAGAGACCCAGTACTTC; CDR3aa: CASSPLELAGGGPVETQYF
v_gene: TRBV28; d_gene: TRBD2; j_gene: TRBJ2-1; abundance: NA; CDR3nt: TGTGCCAGCAGTCCCGGACTAGCGGGAGGCTTTAGCTCCTACAATGAGCAGTTCTTC; CDR3aa: CASSPGLAGGFSSYNEQFF
v_gene: TRBV6-2/TRBV6-3; d_gene: NA; j_gene: TRBJ1-1; abundance: NA; CDR3nt: TGTGCCAGCAGTTACATAACAGGGTTGAACACTGAAGCTTTCTTT; CDR3aa: CASSYITGLNTEAFF
v_gene: TRBV24-1; d_gene: NA; j_gene: TRBJ2-1; abundance: NA; CDR3nt: TGTGCCACCAGGGCGGCGGGACCATACAATGAGCAGTTCTTC; CDR3aa: CATRAAGPYNEQFF
v_gene: TRBV11-2; d_gene: NA; j_gene: TRBJ1-1; abundance: NA; CDR3nt: TGTGCCAGCAGCCGGACAGTGAACACTGAAGCTTTCTTT; CDR3aa: CASSRTVNTEAFF
v_gene: TRBV5-1; d_gene: NA; j_gene: TRBJ2-7; abundance: NA; CDR3nt: TGCGCCAGCAGCTTGGAAAGGAGCTCCTACGAGCAGTACTTC; CDR3aa: CASSLERSSYEQYF
v_gene: TRBV6-5; d_gene: TRBD2; j_gene: TRBJ2-7; abundance: few; CDR3nt: TGTGCCAGCAGACCCAAGCGGGGGAGCTCCTACGAGCAGTACTTC; CDR3aa: CASRPKRGSSYEQYF
v_gene: TRBV7-3; d_gene: TRBD1; j_gene: TRBJ2-2; abundance: NA; CDR3nt: TGTGCCAGCAGCTTAGAGGGGGCGCGCACCGGGGAGCTGTTTTTT; CDR3aa: CASSLEGARTGELFF
v_gene: TRBV5-5; d_gene: NA; j_gene: TRBJ1-2; abundance: NA; CDR3nt: TGTGCCAGCAGCTTGGCCAGAGGAGCAGGAGGCTACACCTTC; CDR3aa: CASSLARGAGGYTF
v_gene: TRBV4-2; d_gene: NA; j_gene: TRBJ2-5; abundance: NA; CDR3nt: TGTGCCAGCAGCCCCGTCCCGGGACTCCAAGAGACCCAGTACTTC; CDR3aa: CASSPVPGLQETQYF
v_gene: TRBV2; d_gene: TRBD1; j_gene: TRBJ1-1; abundance: NA; CDR3nt: TGTGCCACCCATGGACAGGTGAACACTGAAGCTTTCTTT; CDR3aa: CATHGQVNTEAFF
v_gene: TRBV6-5; d_gene: NA; j_gene: TRBJ1-1; abundance: NA; CDR3nt: TGTGCCAGCAGCTACCATGGGGGGCCCGAAGCTTTCTTT; CDR3aa: CASSYHGGPEAFF